This T cell receptor (beta chain) was captured by sequencing in a study of monozygotic twins with inflammatory bowel disease. With respect to this clonotype: What it binds is unknown.

Whole-study findings and limits: A reduction in TCRbeta diversity (inverse Simpson) was seen in IBD patients relative to healthy co-twins. Relative clonotype sharing with others was diminished in IBD patients versus healthy twins, particularly with disease activity. The study supported no single strong signal or clonotype linked to IBD.

Every sample had its cDNA made across eight separate reactions. Reprocessing the 5' RACE reads, TCRdb reports a single entry for every CDR3 protein and omits DNA. The sample table includes some 83,000 distinct CDR3 sequences. The germline V gene encodes CDR1 SQVTM and CDR2 ANQGSEA. The CDR3 extends over 17 amino acids. The material sequenced was blood. The chain links TRBV29-1 to TRBJ2-6; there is no DNA to check the TCRdb D call of TRBD1. The receptor's source is a human donor with ulcerative colitis or Crohn's disease, or a healthy co-twin of an affected twin (not recorded which). The CDR3 loop is CSVEVTGSLSGANVLTF.